This TCR beta chain emerged from a study of response to subunit inactivated influenza vaccine. Findings and limits, study-wide: Authors suggested seasonal influenza vaccinations each recruit few new T cells.

V shed 5 bases, J shed 7 bases, and the junction held 7 bases outside the gene matches. This CDR3 has 14 residues. The V gene's germline CDR1 is MNHEY and CDR2 SVGEGT. A remark on this clonotype: Antigen unknown.

TCRdb fed the RT-PCR reads into MiXCR, producing one record per CDR3 protein. The profile covers 150,000 to 200,000 distinct CDR3 sequences, with about 11% appearing a single time and 35% to 40% taken by the ten largest. The rearrangement uses TRBV6-2 or TRBV6-3 and TRBJ1-5; 8 bases align to TRBD1. The sequence derives from a man aged 50 to 75 who received an inactivated influenza vaccine. Source: CD8+ T cells sorted from PBMCs, taken less than 30 months after vaccination. The DNA for the CDR3 is TGTGCCAGCAGTGACGGGACAGGTAGACAGCCCCAGCATTTT. Translating it yields CASSDGTGRQPQHF.